The 9 T cell receptor beta chains below all came from one sample that was sequenced in a study of tumor-infiltrating lymphocytes in glioblastoma multiforme. TCR beta libraries were built from RNA through three nested multiplex PCR rounds using modified ARM-PCR. TCRdb processed the multiplex PCR reads anew with MiXCR; each CDR3 protein has one entry. The sample holds 20,000 or so distinct CDR3 sequences, about two thirds seen once. Material for sequencing was peripheral blood. Receptors were obtained from a male donor with glioblastoma.

This chain uses TRBV7-3 with TRBJ2-7, with D uncertain. The V gene's germline CDR1 is SGHTA and CDR2 FQGTGA. The V end was cut by 1 base, the J end by 2 bases, with 9 bases between. The CDR3 is made up of 14 amino acids. The CDR3 DNA is TGTGCCAGCAGCTTAAAGAACGGCCCCTACGAGCAGTACTTC. Its translation: CASSLKNGPYEQYF.

Comments on this clonotype: Just one base apart from a much larger clone, this may be a read error. Given the absence of the conserved phenylalanine or tryptophan at the CDR3 end, a read error is likely. V and J are TRBV28 and TRBJ2-5; D is perhaps TRBD1 (5 bases). Deletions cut 10 bases from V and 5 bases from J, with 17 bases between. The CDR3 totals 13 residues. Per the germline V gene, CDR1 is MDHEN and CDR2 is SYDVKM. The CDR3 reads CATIQGIEETQYY. The CDR3 coding sequence is TGTGCCACAATCCAGGGAATTGAGGAGACCCAGTACTAC.

This clonotype was picked up one time. The chain joins TRBV20-1 to TRBJ2-5; 11 positions match TRBD2. V dropped 2 bases and J dropped 5; count of bases not matched to a gene: 10. The length of the CDR3 is 16 residues. In germline, CDR1 is DFQATT, CDR2 SNEGSKA (reference sequence). The CDR3 is CSARPNSGGARETQYF. The CDR3, as DNA: TGCAGTGCTAGACCTAATAGCGGGGGGGCCCGGGAGACCCAGTACTTC.

A remark on this clonotype: A much larger clone differs by one base, so this may be a read error. J is TRBJ1-5 and V is TRBV30; D not certain. CDR3 length: 13 residues. Trimming removed 1 base at V and 6 bases at J, with 10 bases between. Germline V gives CDR1 GTSNPN, CDR2 SVGIG (reference sequence). In DNA form, the CDR3 reads TGTGCCTGGAGTGACATGGCGAGTCAGCCCCAGCATTTT. The encoded protein is CAWSDMASQPQHF.

Notes on this clonotype: The germline gene is not matched at one end of the junction; a read error may be the cause. This chain uses TRBV10-3 with TRBJ1-1; no firm D call. This CDR3 contains 14 residues. Germline V gene sequence: CDR1 ENHRY, CDR2 SYGVKD. The CDR3 spells CASDRAGVNTETFF. DNA of the CDR3: TGTGCCTCTGATAGGGCTGGAGTGAACACTGAAACTTTCTTT.

This chain connects TRBV20-1 to TRBJ1-2; D call uncertain. The CDR3 has 11 residues. V lost 4 bases and J 8 bases, leaving 11 bases between the germline ends. The germline V gene has CDR1 DFQATT and CDR2 SNEGSKA (reference sequence). CDR3 DNA: TGCAGTGCTAACCGCTTTGGCGGCTACACCTTC. Its translation is CSANRFGGYTF.

This clonotype was detected ten times or more. The chain joins TRBV30 to TRBJ1-2, with TRBD1 as a possible D gene (5 bases). Trimming stripped 3 bases from V and 4 bases from J, with 15 bases between. This CDR3 comprises 14 residues. Germline CDR1 reads GTSNPN; CDR2 reads SVGIG (reference sequence). The CDR3 DNA follows: TGTGCCTGGAGGGCTTCCGGGACCGCCTATGGCTACACCTTC. The encoded protein is CAWRASGTAYGYTF.

As to this clonotype: A much larger clone differs by one base, so this may be a read error. The chain employs TRBV7-9 and TRBJ2-3; no reliable D call. The V gene lost 6 bases and the J gene lost 9 bases, with 19 bases spanning the gap. From germline, CDR1 is SEHNR and CDR2 FQNEAQ (reference sequence). The CDR3 contains 14 residues. CDR3 in DNA: TGTGCCAGCAGATTTGGATTCAATAGGCCCACGCAGTATTTT. It translates to CASRFGFNRPTQYF.

This clonotype is labeled as medium-sized. The rearrangement joins TRBV29-1 to TRBJ2-7, with TRBD1 matching over 11 bases. The ends lost 2 bases at V and 4 bases at J; junction bases unmatched: 4. CDR1 is SQVTM and CDR2 is ANQGSEA in the germline V gene. CDR3 size: 14 residues. Written as DNA, the CDR3 is TGCAGCGTTGAACTCCGGGACAGGGGGTACGAGCAGTACTTC. Protein sequence: CSVELRDRGYEQYF.